This T cell receptor (beta chain) is from a study of blood T cell repertoires in COVID-19. Background on the study: Whether acute or convalescent, the COVID-19 samples came from the United States, Italy and Spain. Sample material is recorded as cDNA or gDNA derived from T cells, B-cell-depleted T cells, or PBMCs.

Authors' data handling: Nucleated cell number was recorded as an estimate derived from reference gene primer amplification. Clones were read by immunoSEQ multiplex PCR, and TCRdb kept only the in-frame ones, dropping some. The DNA was the basis for D and trimming; V, J and clone size are from that table. Of 50,000 to 70,000 clones listed, about nine tenths were seen once; the top ten hold around 8.4%. The CDR3 has 16 amino acids. V lost 6 bases and J lost 4; bases outside the gene matches: 11. Germline V gene data show CDR1 as MNHEY and CDR2 as SMNVEV (reference sequence). The chain links TRBV27 to TRBJ2-3; 9 nucleotides line up with TRBD2. The source is a woman at least 80 years old with active COVID-19. Sequencing was carried out using peripheral blood. The DNA for the CDR3 is TGTGCCAGCAGGAGGGACCATAGCGGGGGCCCAGATACGCAGTATTTT. It yields the protein CASRRDHSGGPDTQYF.